The T cell receptor beta chain described here comes from a study of cytomegalovirus exposure and HLA in healthy donors. Study-wide background: A preliminary data release comprised 80 million to 95 million unique TCRs obtained from HLA-typed donors. Overall study results and limits: TRBV6-2, TRBV6-3 and some other V segments were unresolvable in 87-base-pair reads. Evidence from a later analysis indicated that most CMV-associated TCR beta chains looked HLA-restricted. Accurate HLA-A and HLA-B prediction from TCR beta sequences was reported for most subjects.

The CDR3 extends over 14 amino acids. The V gene end was trimmed by 2 bases and the J gene end by 8 bases; junction bases not matched to a gene: 5. The germline gives CDR1 ENHRY, CDR2 SYGVKD. Comments on this clone: Its target is unknown.

Primers for the PCR totalled 60 Vbeta and 13 Jbeta. The data were produced by immunoSEQ multiplex PCR, yet TCRdb's version contains in-frame clones alone and is incomplete. The data show about 120,000 clones, 82% seen once. This receptor was taken from a woman between 18 and 30 years old in good health and CMV-seronegative. Sequences were obtained from PBMCs. This chain connects TRBV10-3 to TRBJ1-4, with 7 nucleotides matching TRBD1. CDR3 sequence reads: CAISEGDSDEKLFF. DNA of the CDR3: TGTGCCATCAGTGAGGGGGACAGCGACGAAAAACTGTTTTTT.